The present TCR beta chain was sequenced within a study of blood T cell repertoires in COVID-19. Study as a whole: T cells, B-cell-depleted T cells, or PBMCs supplied cDNA or gDNA.

TCRdb's copy holds only in-frame clones and misses some; the assay was immunoSEQ multiplex PCR. Of roughly 280,000 clones listed, about 87% were seen once; the top ten hold around 3%. Participants' own reports of clinical history determined their cohort assignment. Trimming cost V 2 bases and J 5 bases; bases outside gene matches: 14. The V gene's germline CDR1 is SQVTM and CDR2 ANQGSEA. This CDR3 is built from 17 residues. The sample comprised PBMCs or T cells enriched from blood (not recorded which). The sequence was collected from a woman aged 50 to 60 who had recovered from COVID-19. The J gene is TRBJ2-1, the V gene TRBV29-1, with TRBD2 matching over 8 bases. In nucleotides, the CDR3 is TGCAGCGTTGAAATCTCAGGGAGTAGCGGGATAAACAATGAGCAGTTCTTC. Its translation is CSVEISGSSGINNEQFF.